This T cell receptor (beta chain) was identified in a study of cytomegalovirus exposure and HLA in healthy donors (dated by TCRdb to about 2017). For the study in its entirety: In an earlier analysis of approximately 640 of the donors, 250 to 350 Gb of sequence data and 90 million to 120 million unique TCR beta sequences from approximately 180 million T cells were reported. About 280 gigabases of sequencing data and 70 million to 85 million unique TCR sequences were included in an early release covering over 600 HLA-typed donors. Of the 398 genotyped donors, about 80% fell in the genetic ancestry cluster associated with self-reported Caucasian donors. The aim of the study was to test whether cataloging public T cell receptors could identify signatures of past pathogen exposure. Using immunosequencing, the study profiled T cell repertoires from approximately 700 subjects and related those repertoires to cytomegalovirus serostatus. Along with the approximately 700-subject first cohort, a separate validation cohort of some 130 different subjects was used. To predict cytomegalovirus infection status, the study combined high-throughput TCR immunosequencing, statistical association of individual TCRs with disease status, and machine learning. A later analysis re-examined previously published TCR beta repertoires from more than 550 donors and added high-resolution HLA genotyping to investigate patterns of TCR occurrence. Rather than using new phenotypic data, the later analysis identified candidate immune exposures from TCR beta sequences and from how often those sequences occurred across donors. To decide whether each TCR beta V gene segment behaved as functional or pseudogenic, an earlier analysis of some 540 of the donors relied on high-throughput TCR beta sequencing. Alongside the repertoire data, information on donor age, sex, ethnicity and CMV serostatus was compiled. In a later genetic analysis, genome-wide SNP genotypes for about three fifths of the 666 donors were used, and that subset was treated as a discovery cohort. All discovery cohort repertoires had been generated using a single sequencing platform. HLA typing covered class I and class II loci at four-digit resolution. The number of donors typed differed by locus, with about 629-630 for A, B, C, DRB1 and DQB1, roughly 520 for DQA1, 606 for DPA1, and approximately 470 for DPB1. Roughly 5 DR-DQ haplotypes were handled as single units for association and clustering, since linkage in the cohort was strong. On average, roughly 200,000 unique TCR beta nucleotide sequences were sequenced per donor among 398 genotyped donors of the cohort, with roughly 18% of those sequences being non-productive.

The cohort comprised 710 or so healthy bone marrow donors. At the time of sampling, all cohort members were nominally healthy, though unrecorded immune exposures were likely present. The donor tested CMV seropositive and was one of the 289 seropositive cohort members. A peripheral blood sample was collected from each donor, and TCR beta sequencing was performed on peripheral blood mononuclear cells. The Qiagen DNeasy Blood Extraction Kit was used to extract genomic DNA from the blood cell samples. This clone was counted once. What this receptor recognizes is not known. There are no base qualities to consult, and no much larger clone falls within one base. The library was prepared using the immunoSEQ multiplex PCR assay. A mixture of 60 forward primers for TCR Vbeta segments and 13 reverse primers for TCR Jbeta segments was used in the multiplex PCR. The CDR3 region of rearranged TCR beta genes was amplified from genomic DNA by a multiplex PCR assay. The amplified TCR beta libraries were sequenced on the Illumina HiSeq System as 87-base-pair reads. As for the original processing: Across the 670 or so repertoires, a later analysis counted roughly 77 million unique TCR beta chains, roughly 11 million of which were shared by at least two donors. To remove PCR and sequencing errors, raw reads were error-corrected and collapsed into unique sequences using a nearest-neighbor algorithm that merged closely related sequences. To assign V, D and J gene segments, CDR3 sequences were aligned to IMGT reference sequences. For a sequence to be retained, at least a six-nucleotide match to both a V gene segment and a J gene segment was required. A rearrangement was called productive if the CDR3 had no stop codons and remained in frame with V and J, and every other rearrangement was called non-productive. CDR3 was defined according to IMGT convention as the region running from the second conserved V-encoded cysteine to the conserved J-encoded phenylalanine. The earlier analysis of about 500 of the donors excluded sequences that lacked an unambiguous match to a single V gene segment. An earlier analysis of fewer than 750 of the donors classified V segments as functional when productive rearrangements were above 56.7% and as segregating when the standard deviation between donors was above 5%. A statistical classification framework was built for diagnosing cytomegalovirus status from the catalog of TCR beta chain sequences. In a later analysis, V and J genes were assigned by comparing TCR nucleotide sequences against IMGT/GENE-DB human TR gene sequences. In a later analysis, CDR3 sequences and most-parsimonious VDJ recombination scenarios were assigned using the TCRdist pipeline. In a later analysis, each TCR beta chain was defined by its CDR3 amino acid sequence together with its V-gene family, and reads without a unique V-gene family were excluded. As a way to deal with suspected cross-contamination and a sequencing artifact, a later analysis dropped roughly 600 nucleotide sequences that were highly shared and had low generation probability. A later analysis calculated a clonal expansion index for each public chain from normalized within-repertoire ranks of inferred template counts. In a later analysis, generation probabilities were computed with a VDJ recombination model fitted to out-of-frame rearrangements, and the resulting probabilities were checked against IGoR. Hypergeometric tests were used in a later analysis to score TCR-TCR, TCR-HLA and TCR-CMV co-occurrence, with a repertoire-size bias correction applied to the TCR pairs. A later analysis estimated false discovery rates by permuting HLA or CMV assignments 20 times. In a later analysis, co-occurring TCRs were grouped using DBSCAN, with TCRdist sequence similarity added in when clustering inside HLA-allele-positive subsets. For co-occurrence clustering, repertoires with fewer than 30,000 or more than 120,000 public chains were excluded, along with a handful of repertoires with anomalous nucleotide sharing. This immuneACCESS table, as held by TCRdb, lists in-frame sequences with V and J called but not all clones. Of the missing ones, under half trace to an unresolved V gene in checked studies; the others have no known cause. V, J and clone size reflect that table, while D and trimming were determined from the DNA. Here the sample has 150,000 to 200,000 clones; 65% to 85% occur a single time. The ten largest clones represent 7% of the sample.

General findings and caveats noted by the study authors: A later analysis found that most CMV-associated TCR beta chains appeared HLA-restricted, with HLA associations seemingly driven largely by CMV exposure. In both the original and validation cohorts, the classifier was reported to diagnose cytomegalovirus status with high specificity and sensitivity. The study gave a list of under 200 TCR beta chains associated with cytomegalovirus. Linkage disequilibrium might explain the correlated functional status among segregating V segments, but an unknown experimental factor could not be ruled out. Compared with equally common non-associated chains, HLA-associated TCR beta chains in a later analysis were more clonally expanded and had lower generation probabilities. CMV serostatus was the only immune exposure information available for the cohort. Assigning TCR associations to individual alleles was difficult when HLA alleles, especially DR and DQ, strongly co-occurred. In a later analysis, TCR association rates were found to vary across HLA loci, with the most associated TCRs seen for DRB1 alleles and the fewest for HLA-C alleles. An association between a missense DCLRE1C variant and V-gene and J-gene trimming of TCR beta chains was found in a later genetic analysis and replicated in an independent cohort. A cluster of highly shared sequence variants was judged likely to represent a technical artifact of the sequencing pipeline. Across donors, most TCR sequences were observed very rarely, whereas some public TCRs were present in many individuals. Roughly uniform sequencing depth across donors was assumed in presence/absence analyses, although this assumption may not hold. HLA typing was unavailable for some donors at each locus, so association tests used only the typed subset. Compared with the approximately 670-donor mean, donors in an Asian-associated ancestry cluster had fewer N-insertions in productive TCRs, according to a later genetic analysis. In a later analysis, 16,951 TCR beta sequences were associated with specific HLA alleles at a false discovery rate of 0.05. A few of the identified cytomegalovirus-associated TCR beta chains were confirmed in vitro to be specific for cytomegalovirus antigens. According to a later analysis, parvovirus B19, influenza, CMV and Epstein-Barr virus appeared linked to several top co-occurrence clusters. The authors suggested that the approach could potentially be extended to other disease states and immunological phenotypes. In an earlier analysis of around 600 of the donors, most TCR beta V segments were observed in productive rearrangements about 90% or about 30% of the time, broadly matching IMGT annotations. Because counts were too low, roughly 17 rarely observed V segments, including chromosome 9 orphons, were left out of the earlier analysis of several hundred of the donors. A further reported finding was that TCR beta sequences accurately predicted the HLA-A and HLA-B alleles for most subjects in the first cohort. This cohort had only TCR beta chains sequenced, and the lack of alpha or paired-chain data limited which features could be detected.

Sequencing was carried out using PBMCs. The sequence derives from a woman between 40 and 55 years old in good health and CMV-seropositive.

This receptor has the CDR3 CAWSVVRTGDRETQYF. Here is the DNA: TGTGCCTGGAGTGTAGTTAGGACAGGGGATCGGGAGACCCAGTACTTC. Recombination linked TRBV30 to TRBJ2-5; 9 central bases correspond to TRBD1. V has 0 bases trimmed and J has 5 bases trimmed; junction bases matching no gene number 10. The CDR3 covers 16 residues, taking in both the cysteine and the phenylalanine. The entry retains the CDR3 DNA only, 48 bases that are in frame from base 1. CDR1 GTSNPN and CDR2 SVGIG are derived from the germline V gene (reference sequence).